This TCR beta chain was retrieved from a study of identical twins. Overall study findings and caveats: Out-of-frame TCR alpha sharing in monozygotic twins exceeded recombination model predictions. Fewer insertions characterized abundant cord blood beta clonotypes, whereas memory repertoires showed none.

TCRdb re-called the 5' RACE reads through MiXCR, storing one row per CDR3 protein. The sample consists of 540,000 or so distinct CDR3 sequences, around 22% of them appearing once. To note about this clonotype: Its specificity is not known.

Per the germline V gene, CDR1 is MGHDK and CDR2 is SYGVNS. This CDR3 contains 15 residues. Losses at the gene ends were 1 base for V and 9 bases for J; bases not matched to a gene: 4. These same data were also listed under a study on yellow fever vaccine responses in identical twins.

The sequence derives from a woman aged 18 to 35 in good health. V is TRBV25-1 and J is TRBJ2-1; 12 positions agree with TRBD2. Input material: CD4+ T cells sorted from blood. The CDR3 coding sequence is TGTGCCAGCAGTGAATCTCAACTAGCGGGAGGTGAGCAGTTCTTC. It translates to CASSESQLAGGEQFF. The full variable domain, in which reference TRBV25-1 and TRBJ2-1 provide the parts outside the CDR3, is EADIYQTPRYLVIGTGKKITLECSQTMGHDKMYWYQQDPGMELHLIHYSYGVNSTEKGDLSSESTVSRIRTEHFPLTLESARPSHTSQYLCASSESQLAGGEQFFGPGTRLTVL.